What follows are 23 T cell receptor beta chains derived from one specimen sequenced in a study of blood T cell repertoires in COVID-19. Profiling relied on immunoSEQ multiplex PCR, and the TCRdb table lists in-frame clones only, not all of them. The table has 150,000 to 180,000 clones, roughly 85% seen once. The material sequenced was peripheral blood. The receptors were sampled from an older woman with COVID-19, enrolled during active disease.

The CDR3 sequence is CASLLWVGLANSGEQYF. The CDR3 DNA reads as TGTGCCAGCCTTCTCTGGGTCGGACTAGCGAACTCGGGGGAGCAGTACTTC. The chain uses TRBV7-9 and TRBJ2-7; 9 nucleotides match TRBD2. CDR1 and CDR2 (germline): SEHNR, FQNEAQ (reference sequence). J lost 7 bases, V lost 8 bases, and 21 bases had no gene match. The CDR3 loop spans 17 amino acids.

The chain has TRBV7-3 and TRBJ2-7, with D perhaps matching TRBD1 (6 bases). The CDR3 totals 13 residues. The germline gives CDR1 SGHTA, CDR2 FQGTGA. V was pared by 5 bases and J by 3 bases, with 11 bases between. CDR3 sequence reads: CASSTGTHYEQYV. DNA for the CDR3: TGTGCCAGCAGCACAGGGACACACTACGAGCAGTACGTC.

This clone was detected once. This chain uses TRBV6-5 with TRBJ1-5; D uncertain. V lost 5 bases and J 0 bases, leaving 11 bases between the germline ends. The CDR3 length is 15 residues. Germline V gene lookup returns CDR1 MNHEY and CDR2 SVGAGI. The CDR3 reads CASSRQGNSNQPQHF. The DNA for the CDR3 is TGTGCCAGCAGTCGACAAGGCAATAGCAATCAGCCCCAGCATTTT.

The V and J genes are TRBV4-1 and TRBJ1-2; D remains ambiguous. Trimming took off 7 bases at V and 3 bases at J, with 15 bases between the two ends. This CDR3 spans 14 amino acids. Germline V lookup: CDR1 MGHRA, CDR2 YSYEKL. The CDR3 here is CASNLRNGYYGYTF. DNA for the CDR3: TGCGCCAGCAACTTGAGGAACGGATACTATGGCTACACCTTC.

The gene calls are TRBV7-2 and TRBJ2-1; the D gene is possibly TRBD2 (7 bases). The V and J ends lost 6 bases and 6 bases respectively, with 21 bases between them. Germline-derived CDR1 and CDR2 are SGHTA and FQGNSA. The CDR3 covers 16 residues. CDR3 DNA sequence: TGTGCCAGCAGTTTAAGGCTTGGGGGGGGGCGCAATGAGCAGTTCTTC. Translated, it gives CASSLRLGGGRNEQFF.

The chain recombines TRBV10-3 with TRBJ2-7; no reliable D call. Germline lookup yields CDR1 ENHRY and CDR2 SYGVKD. Trimming took 4 bases from V and 5 from J, leaving 9 bases between them. The CDR3 length is 12 residues. CDR3 region: CAISVQANEQYF. CDR3 bases: TGTGCCATCAGTGTCCAGGCGAACGAGCAGTACTTC.

The rearrangement uses TRBV18 and TRBJ2-5, with TRBD2 identical over 12 bases. CDR3 length: 17 amino acids. Germline V gene lookup returns CDR1 KGHSH and CDR2 LQKENI. V gave up 3 bases and J gave up 2 bases; unmatched junction bases: 7. The DNA for the CDR3 is TGTGCCAGCTCACCCCTTCGGACTAGCGGGGCTCAAGAGACCCAGTACTTC. This sequence encodes CASSPLRTSGAQETQYF.

The rearrangement links TRBV18 to TRBJ1-1, with D possibly matching TRBD1 (6 bases). V was shortened by 6 bases and J by 2 bases, with 13 bases between the two germline ends. Germline V gives CDR1 KGHSH, CDR2 LQKENI. CDR3 length: 14 residues. CDR3 in DNA: TGTGCCAGCTCTCCCACAGGGTACAACACTGAAGCTTTCTTT. It translates to CASSPTGYNTEAFF.

This clone occurred once. CDR3 bases: TGTGCCAGCAGTTACTCTGGGGGGGCTGGCACCGGGGAGCTGTTTTTT. It yields the protein CASSYSGGAGTGELFF. This chain joins TRBV6-5 and TRBJ2-2, with D possibly matching TRBD2 (7 bases). V was pared by 0 bases and J by 4 bases, with 12 bases between. CDR1 and CDR2 from the germline V gene are MNHEY and SVGAGI. The CDR3 has 16 residues.

This clone occurred a few times. DNA of the CDR3: TGTGCCAGCAGCCCAGCCAGGACAGGGGGTGGCTACACCTTC. This sequence encodes CASSPARTGGGYTF. This chain links TRBV7-9 with TRBJ1-2, with 10 positions matching TRBD1. The length of the CDR3 is 14 residues. Germline V CDR1 and CDR2: SEHNR, FQNEAQ (reference sequence). Trimming took 5 bases from V and 7 from J; bases not matched to a gene: 7.

In nucleotides, the CDR3 is TGTGCCAGTAGTGAGGGACAGGGTGATCAGCCCCAGCATTTT. As protein: CASSEGQGDQPQHF. The rearrangement joins TRBV19 to TRBJ1-5, with 9 bases identical to TRBD1. V dropped 5 bases and J dropped 5; count of bases not matched to a gene: 4. The CDR3 totals 14 residues. Germline loops: CDR1 LNHDA, CDR2 SQIVND (reference sequence).

With respect to this clone: Other nucleotide sequences from this sample produce the same CDR3. The gene calls are TRBV9 and TRBJ2-1, with 11 bases identical to TRBD2. Germline trimming cut 0 bases from V and 3 bases from J; bases unmatched to any gene: 2. There are 16 residues in the CDR3. The germline V gene encodes CDR1 SGDLS and CDR2 YYNGEE. The DNA for the CDR3 is TGTGCCAGCAGCGTAGAACTAGCGGGGGACTACAATGAGCAGTTCTTC. Its protein product is CASSVELAGDYNEQFF.

The chain combines TRBV7-3 with TRBJ2-1; 7 nucleotides match TRBD1. The CDR3 loop spans 15 amino acids. Losses at the gene ends were 0 bases for V and 7 bases for J; bases not matched to a gene: 6. Germline V gene lookup returns CDR1 SGHTA and CDR2 FQGTGA. CDR3 sequence: CASSLTASDRNEQFF. The CDR3 DNA is TGTGCCAGCAGCTTAACTGCCTCGGACAGGAATGAGCAGTTCTTC.

This clone was recorded a few times. The rearrangement uses TRBV6-2 or TRBV6-3 and TRBJ1-5, with a possible D match to TRBD1 (5 bases). This CDR3 region has 15 residues. Per germline, CDR1 MNHEY and CDR2 SVGEGT. The V end lost 5 bases, the J end lost 2 bases, and 13 bases lay between the germline ends. The CDR3 here is CASSPGHTRNQPQHF. The CDR3 DNA is TGTGCCAGCAGTCCCGGACACACCCGCAATCAGCCCCAGCATTTT.

The V gene is TRBV9, the J gene TRBJ1-2; D not resolved. The germline V gene encodes CDR1 SGDLS and CDR2 YYNGEE. The CDR3 loop spans 13 amino acids. V was pared by 0 bases and J by 1 base, with 4 bases between. The CDR3 bases are TGTGCCAGCAGCGTAGACAATAACTATGGCTACACCTTC. Amino acids: CASSVDNNYGYTF.

V is TRBV5-1 and J is TRBJ2-2, with TRBD1 matching 7 bases. The CDR3 contains 14 residues. The germline CDR1 and CDR2 sequences are SGHRS and YFSETQ. With 3 bases clipped from V and 5 bases from J, the junction kept 4 bases outside the gene matches. The CDR3 nucleotides read TGCGCCAGCAGCTCCCGACAGGGAACCGGGGAGCTGTTTTTT. This sequence encodes CASSSRQGTGELFF.

The genes are TRBV12-3 or TRBV12-4 and TRBJ2-4; D may be TRBD1 (6 bases). The V end lost 4 bases, the J end lost 14 bases, and 12 bases lay between the germline ends. This CDR3 comprises 11 residues. The CDR3 DNA follows: TGTGCCAGCAGTTCGACAGGAGCCGAGTACTTC. Residues: CASSSTGAEYF.

The rearrangement uses TRBV2 and TRBJ1-2; TRBD1 matches at 7 bases. Trimming cost V 7 bases and J 5 bases; bases outside gene matches: 16. The CDR3 has 16 residues. Germline loops: CDR1 SNHLY, CDR2 FYNNEI. CDR3 bases: TGTGCCAGCACCCCGGTAGGCAGGGGGGTTGAGTATGGCTACACCTTC. It codes for CASTPVGRGVEYGYTF.

The V call is TRBV20-1, the J call TRBJ1-2; no reliable D call. The germline V gene encodes CDR1 DFQATT and CDR2 SNEGSKA (reference sequence). CDR3 length: 10 residues. The CDR3 DNA reads as TGCAGCAGTTTTAACTATGGCTACACCTTC. Translation: CSSFNYGYTF.

The rearrangement uses TRBV6-5 and TRBJ1-5; no clear D. The CDR3 runs to 14 residues. The V and J ends lost 7 bases and 2 bases respectively, with 12 bases between them. CDR1 and CDR2 (germline): MNHEY, SVGAGI. CDR3: CASTSGAGNQPQHF. The CDR3 coding sequence is TGTGCCAGCACCTCGGGAGCTGGCAATCAGCCCCAGCATTTT.

This clone was found a few times. The V call is TRBV30, the J call TRBJ1-1; D remains ambiguous. The CDR3 sequence is 12 residues long. Deletions cut 0 bases from V and 10 bases from J, with 12 bases between. The germline CDR1 and CDR2 sequences are GTSNPN and SVGIG (reference sequence). The CDR3 DNA sequence: TGTGCCTGGAGTGTAGTCCAACCAGGAGCTTTCTTT. Translation: CAWSVVQPGAFF. Drawing the rest from reference TRBV30 and TRBJ1-1, the complete variable domain is SQTIHQWPATLVQPVGSPLSLECTVEGTSNPNLYWYRQAAGRGLQLLFYSVGIGQISSEVPQNLSASRPQDRQFILSSKKLLLSDSGFYLCAWSVVQPGAFFGQGTRLTVV.

The chain is built from TRBV5-1 and TRBJ2-7; D may be TRBD2 (6 bases). CDR1 is SGHRS and CDR2 is YFSETQ in the germline V gene. V dropped 4 bases and J dropped 6 bases, with 17 bases sitting between them. CDR3 length: 14 amino acids. As DNA, the CDR3 is TGCGCCAGCAGCAACCCGGGACTCATCAGCGAGCAGTACTTC. Translating it yields CASSNPGLISEQYF. The full variable domain, its missing parts supplied by reference TRBV5-1 and TRBJ2-7, is KAGVTQTPRYLIKTRGQQVTLSCSPISGHRSVSWYQQTPGQGLQFLFEYFSETQRNKGNFPGRFSGRQFSNSRSEMNVSTLELGDSALYLCASSNPGLISEQYFGPGTRLTVT.

The rearrangement links TRBV27 to TRBJ1-4; D may be TRBD1 (5 bases). Germline assignment: CDR1 MNHEY and CDR2 SMNVEV (reference sequence). CDR3 length: 12 residues. Trimming shortened V by 5 bases and J by 7 bases, and 8 bases separated the two germline ends. The CDR3 sequence is CASSGGGEKLFF. The CDR3 DNA is TGTGCCAGCAGTGGCGGGGGTGAAAAACTGTTTTTT.